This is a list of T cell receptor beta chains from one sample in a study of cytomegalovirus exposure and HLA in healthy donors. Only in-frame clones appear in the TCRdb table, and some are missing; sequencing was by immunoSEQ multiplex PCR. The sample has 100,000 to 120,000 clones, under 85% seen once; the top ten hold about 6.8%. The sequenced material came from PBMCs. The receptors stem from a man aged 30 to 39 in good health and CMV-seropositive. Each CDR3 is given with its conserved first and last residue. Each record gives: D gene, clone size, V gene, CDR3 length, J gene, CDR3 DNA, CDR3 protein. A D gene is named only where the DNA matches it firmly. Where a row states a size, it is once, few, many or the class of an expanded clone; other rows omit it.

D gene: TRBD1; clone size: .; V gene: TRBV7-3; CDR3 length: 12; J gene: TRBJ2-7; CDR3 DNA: TGTGCCAGCAGGTCTAAAGGGGGCGAACAGTACTTC; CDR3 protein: CASRSKGGEQYF
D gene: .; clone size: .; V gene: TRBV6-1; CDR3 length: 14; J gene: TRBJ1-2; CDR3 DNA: TGTGCCAGCAGTGACGGGGTCTACAGCTATGGCTACACCTTC; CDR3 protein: CASSDGVYSYGYTF
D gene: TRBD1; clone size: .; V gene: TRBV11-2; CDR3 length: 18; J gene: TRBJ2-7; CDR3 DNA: TGTGCCAGCAGCCCCCTCTCGCGGAAACAGGGGGCGATCCACGAGCAGTACTTC; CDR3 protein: CASSPLSRKQGAIHEQYF
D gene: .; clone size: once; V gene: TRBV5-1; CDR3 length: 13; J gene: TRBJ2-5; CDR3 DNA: TGCGCCAGCAGCTTGAACAGCCAAGAGACCCAGTACTTC; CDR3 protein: CASSLNSQETQYF
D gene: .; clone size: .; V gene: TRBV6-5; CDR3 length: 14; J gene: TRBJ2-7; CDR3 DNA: TGTGCCAGCAGTTCCTCTCGGACTCCCTACGAGCAGTACTTC; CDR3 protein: CASSSSRTPYEQYF
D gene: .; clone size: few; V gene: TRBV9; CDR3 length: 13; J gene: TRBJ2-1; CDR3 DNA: TGTGCCAGCAGCGTTTTGTATCGCGGTGAGCAGTTCTTC; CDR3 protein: CASSVLYRGEQFF
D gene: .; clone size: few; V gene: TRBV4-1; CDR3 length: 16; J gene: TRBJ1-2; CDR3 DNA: TGCGCCAGCAGCCACTTAGCGGGCAGTTCTAACTATGGCTACACCTTC; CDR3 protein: CASSHLAGSSNYGYTF
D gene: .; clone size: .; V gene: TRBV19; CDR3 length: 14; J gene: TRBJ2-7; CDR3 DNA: TGTGCCAGTAGCCCGACGGGACACTCCTACGAGCAGTACTTC; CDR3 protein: CASSPTGHSYEQYF
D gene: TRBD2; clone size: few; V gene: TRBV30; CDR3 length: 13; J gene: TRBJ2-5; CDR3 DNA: TGTGCCTGGGACGGGGTCCCGGGGGGGACCCAGTACTTC; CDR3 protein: CAWDGVPGGTQYF
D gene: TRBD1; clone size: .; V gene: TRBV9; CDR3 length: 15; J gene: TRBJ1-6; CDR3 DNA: TGTGCCAGCAGCGTAGACCAGGGGGTTAATTCACCCCTCCACTTT; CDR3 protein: CASSVDQGVNSPLHF
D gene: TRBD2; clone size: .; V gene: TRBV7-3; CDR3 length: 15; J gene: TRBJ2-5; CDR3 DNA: TGTGCCAGCAGCTTAAATAGCGCGGGGGGAGAGACCCAGTACTTC; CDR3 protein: CASSLNSAGGETQYF
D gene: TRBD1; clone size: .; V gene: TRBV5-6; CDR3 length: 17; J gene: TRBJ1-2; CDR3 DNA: TGTGCCAGCAGCTTTTGGGGGGGACAGGCCGTTAACTATGGCTACACCTTC; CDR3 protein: CASSFWGGQAVNYGYTF
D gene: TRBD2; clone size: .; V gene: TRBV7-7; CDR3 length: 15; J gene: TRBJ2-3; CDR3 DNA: TGTGCCAGCAGCCCTATAGCGGGGGACACAGATACGCAGTATTTT; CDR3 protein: CASSPIAGDTDTQYF
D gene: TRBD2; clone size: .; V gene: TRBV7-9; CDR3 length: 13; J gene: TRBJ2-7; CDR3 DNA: TGTGCCAGCAGCCTTAGCGGGGGTAGCGAGCAGTACTTC; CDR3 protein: CASSLSGGSEQYF
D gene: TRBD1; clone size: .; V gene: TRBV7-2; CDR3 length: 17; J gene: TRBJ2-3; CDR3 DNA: TGTGCCAGCAGCTCCCTTGGGACAGGGGGCGCATCCGATACGCAGTATTTT; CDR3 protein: CASSSLGTGGASDTQYF
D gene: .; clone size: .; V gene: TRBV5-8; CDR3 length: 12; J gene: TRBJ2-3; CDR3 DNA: TGTGCCAGCAGCGGAGCAGTAGATACGCAGTATTTT; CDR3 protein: CASSGAVDTQYF
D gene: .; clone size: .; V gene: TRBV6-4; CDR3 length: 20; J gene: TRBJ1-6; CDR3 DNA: TGTGCCAGCAGTGACACAAATCCGGGACTTTCGAGCTCCTATAATTCACCCCTCCACTTT; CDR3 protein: CASSDTNPGLSSSYNSPLHF
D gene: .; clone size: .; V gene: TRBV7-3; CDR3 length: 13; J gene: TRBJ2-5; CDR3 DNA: TGTGCCAGCAGCCAAAACACGCGGGAGACCCAGTACTTC; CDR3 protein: CASSQNTRETQYF
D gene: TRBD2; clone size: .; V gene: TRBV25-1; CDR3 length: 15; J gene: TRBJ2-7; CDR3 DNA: TGTGCCAGCAGTGGGACTAGCGGGGGACCCTACGAGCAGTACTTC; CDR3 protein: CASSGTSGGPYEQYF
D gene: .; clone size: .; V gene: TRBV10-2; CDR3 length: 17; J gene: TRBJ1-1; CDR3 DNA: TGCGCCAGCAGTGAGCATACCCCGGGACGTGAGGGGGCTGAAGCTTTCTTT; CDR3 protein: CASSEHTPGREGAEAFF
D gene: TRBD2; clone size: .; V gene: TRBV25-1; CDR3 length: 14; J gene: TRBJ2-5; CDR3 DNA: TGTGCCAGCAGTGCCTCGACTAGCGGGGAGACCCAGTACTTC; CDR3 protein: CASSASTSGETQYF
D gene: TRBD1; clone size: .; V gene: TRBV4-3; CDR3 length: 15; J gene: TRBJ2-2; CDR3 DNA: TGCGCCAGCAGCCAAGGGACAGGGGGCGGCGGGGAGCTGTTTTTT; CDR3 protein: CASSQGTGGGGELFF
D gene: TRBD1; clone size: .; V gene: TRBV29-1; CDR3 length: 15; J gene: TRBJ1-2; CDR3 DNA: TGCAGCGTTGAAGGATTAGGGGGCGAGGGCTATGGCTACACCTTC; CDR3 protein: CSVEGLGGEGYGYTF
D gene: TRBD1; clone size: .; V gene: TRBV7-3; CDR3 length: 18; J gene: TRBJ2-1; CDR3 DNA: TGTGCCAGCAGCTTAACGTTTCAGGGGGAACTTAGGTACAATGAGCAGTTCTTC; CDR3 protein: CASSLTFQGELRYNEQFF
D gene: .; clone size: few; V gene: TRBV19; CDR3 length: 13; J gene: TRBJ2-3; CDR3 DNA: TGTGCCAGTAGTATAAAGGGAGCGGATACGCAGTATTTT; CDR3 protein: CASSIKGADTQYF
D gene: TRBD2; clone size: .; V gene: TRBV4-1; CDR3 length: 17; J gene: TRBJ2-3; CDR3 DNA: TGCGCCAGCAGCCAAGTGGAAGCGGGGGGTCTAGATGATACGCAGTATTTT; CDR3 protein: CASSQVEAGGLDDTQYF
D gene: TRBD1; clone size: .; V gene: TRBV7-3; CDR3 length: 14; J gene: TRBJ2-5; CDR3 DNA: TGTGCCAGCAGCTTAAAGGCACAGGGGGAGGCCCAGTACTTC; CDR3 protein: CASSLKAQGEAQYF
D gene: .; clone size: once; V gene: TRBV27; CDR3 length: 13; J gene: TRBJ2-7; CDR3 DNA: TGTGCCAGCAGTTTATTTAGGGGCTACGAGCAGTACTTC; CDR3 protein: CASSLFRGYEQYF
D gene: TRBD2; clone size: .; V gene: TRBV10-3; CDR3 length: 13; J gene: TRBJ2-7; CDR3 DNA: TGTGCCATCCAGACTAGCGGGGGATACGAGCAGTACTTC; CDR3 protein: CAIQTSGGYEQYF
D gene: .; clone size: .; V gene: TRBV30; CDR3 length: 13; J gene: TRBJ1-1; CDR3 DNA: TGTGCCTGGAGTGGAACAGGGAACACTGAAGCTTTCTTT; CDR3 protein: CAWSGTGNTEAFF
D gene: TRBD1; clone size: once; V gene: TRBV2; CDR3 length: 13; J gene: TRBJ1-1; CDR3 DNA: TGTGCCAGCAGGGCACAGGGGGGGGATGAAGCTTTCTTT; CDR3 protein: CASRAQGGDEAFF
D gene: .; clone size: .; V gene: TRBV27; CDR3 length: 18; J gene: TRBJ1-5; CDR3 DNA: TGTGCCAGCAGTTTAGGGCGGTTGGGGGGGGGTATGGCTCAGCCCCAGCATTTT; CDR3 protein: CASSLGRLGGGMAQPQHF
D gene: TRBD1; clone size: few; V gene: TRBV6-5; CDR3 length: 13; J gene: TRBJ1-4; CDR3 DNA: TGTGCCAGCAGCCGACAGGGGGGTGAAAAACTGTTTTTT; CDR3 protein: CASSRQGGEKLFF
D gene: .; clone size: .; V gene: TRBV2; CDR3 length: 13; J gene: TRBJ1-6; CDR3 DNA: TGTGCCAGTTTGCCTCTCGGGGGTTCACCCCTCCACTTT; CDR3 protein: CASLPLGGSPLHF
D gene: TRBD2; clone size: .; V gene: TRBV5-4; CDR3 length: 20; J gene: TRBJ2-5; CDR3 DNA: TGTGCCAGCAGCTCCGGGACTAGCGGGGGGAGACCCACCCGCCAAGAGACCCAGTACTTC; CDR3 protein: CASSSGTSGGRPTRQETQYF
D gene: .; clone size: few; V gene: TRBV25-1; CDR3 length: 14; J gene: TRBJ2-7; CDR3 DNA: TGTGCCAGCAGTGGAGGCGGAGAGTCCTACGAGCAGTACTTC; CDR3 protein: CASSGGGESYEQYF
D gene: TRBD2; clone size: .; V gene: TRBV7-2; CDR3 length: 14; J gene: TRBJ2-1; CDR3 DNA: TGTGCCAGCAGCTTAGGGGCGGGAGCAGATGAGCAGTTCTTC; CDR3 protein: CASSLGAGADEQFF
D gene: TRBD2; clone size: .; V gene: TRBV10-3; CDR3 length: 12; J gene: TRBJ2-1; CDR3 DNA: TGTGCCATAGCGGGGGAACAACGTGAGCAGTTCTTC; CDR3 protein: CAIAGEQREQFF
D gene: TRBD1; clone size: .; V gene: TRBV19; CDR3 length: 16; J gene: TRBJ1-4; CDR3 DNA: TGTGCCAGTAGTACCATACCGGGACAGGGGAATGAAAAACTGTTTTTT; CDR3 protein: CASSTIPGQGNEKLFF
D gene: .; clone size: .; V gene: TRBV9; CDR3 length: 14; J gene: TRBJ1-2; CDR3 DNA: TGTGCCAGCAGCGTACTTATAACAGGGCATGGCTACACCTTC; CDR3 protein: CASSVLITGHGYTF
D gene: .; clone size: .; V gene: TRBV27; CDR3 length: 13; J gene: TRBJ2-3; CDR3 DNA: TGTGCCAGCAGTTTATTTCGGACAGATACGCAGTATTTT; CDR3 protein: CASSLFRTDTQYF
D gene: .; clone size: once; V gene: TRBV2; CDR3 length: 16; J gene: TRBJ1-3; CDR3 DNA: TGTGCCAGCACCTCGCCCGGGACACGCTCTGGAAACACCATATATTTT; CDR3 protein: CASTSPGTRSGNTIYF
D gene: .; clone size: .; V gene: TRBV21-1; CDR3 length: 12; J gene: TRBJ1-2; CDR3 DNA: TGTGCCAGCAGCTATCGGACAGGGGCCCGGGTCTTC; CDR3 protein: CASSYRTGARVF
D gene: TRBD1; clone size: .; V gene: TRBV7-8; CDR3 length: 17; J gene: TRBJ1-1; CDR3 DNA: TGTGCCAGCAGTCAAGCCCGGAGGGGGCGAAATCACACTGAAGCTTTCTTT; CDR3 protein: CASSQARRGRNHTEAFF
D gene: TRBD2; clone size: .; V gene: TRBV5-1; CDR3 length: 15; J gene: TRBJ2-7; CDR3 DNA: TGCGCCAGCAGCACTGCTAGCGGCTTCTCCTACGAGCAGTACTTC; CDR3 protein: CASSTASGFSYEQYF
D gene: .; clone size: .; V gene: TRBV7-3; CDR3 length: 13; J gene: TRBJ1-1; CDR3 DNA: TGTGCCAGCAGCTCGACAGCCCGGTCTGAAGCTTTCTTT; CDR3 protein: CASSSTARSEAFF
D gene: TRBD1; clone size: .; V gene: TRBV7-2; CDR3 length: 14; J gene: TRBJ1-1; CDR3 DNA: TGTGCCAGCAGCGTCATTACAGGGGACACTGAAGCTTTCTTT; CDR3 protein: CASSVITGDTEAFF
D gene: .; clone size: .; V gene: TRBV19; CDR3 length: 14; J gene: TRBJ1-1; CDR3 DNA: TGTGCCAGTAGTATCCACACTACGAACACTGAAGCTTTCTTT; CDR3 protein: CASSIHTTNTEAFF
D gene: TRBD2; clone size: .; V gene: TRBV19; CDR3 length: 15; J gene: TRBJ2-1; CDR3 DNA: TGTGCCAGTAGTAGAGCGGGGAGCTCCTACAATGAGCAGTTCTTC; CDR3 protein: CASSRAGSSYNEQFF
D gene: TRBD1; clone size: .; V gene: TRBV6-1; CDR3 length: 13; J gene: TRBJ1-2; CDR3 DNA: TGTGCCAGCAGTTGGACAGGAGAATATGGCTACACCTTC; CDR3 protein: CASSWTGEYGYTF
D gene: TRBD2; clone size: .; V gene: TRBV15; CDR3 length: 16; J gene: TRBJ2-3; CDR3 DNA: TGTGCCACCAGCCTCCGACTAGCGGGGGTGGCAGATACGCAGTATTTT; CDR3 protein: CATSLRLAGVADTQYF
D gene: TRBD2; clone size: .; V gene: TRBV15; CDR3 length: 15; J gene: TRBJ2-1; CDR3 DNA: TGTGCCACCAGCGGGGGACTAGCGGGGATCAATGAGCAGTTCTTC; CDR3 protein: CATSGGLAGINEQFF
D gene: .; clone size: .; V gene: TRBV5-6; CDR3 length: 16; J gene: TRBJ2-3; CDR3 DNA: TGTGCCAGCAGCTTGGGGGCGACTAGAACCTTAGATACGCAGTATTTT; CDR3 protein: CASSLGATRTLDTQYF
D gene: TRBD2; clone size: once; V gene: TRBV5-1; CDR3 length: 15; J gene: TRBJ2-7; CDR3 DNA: TGCGCCAGCAGCTTGGTGGCTAGCGGGGCCCACGAGCAGTACTTC; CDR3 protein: CASSLVASGAHEQYF
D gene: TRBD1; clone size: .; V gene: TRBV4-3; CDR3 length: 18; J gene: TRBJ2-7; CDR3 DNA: TGCGCCAGCAGCCAGGTAATCTCTGGACAGGGGATATCCTACGAGCAGTACTTC; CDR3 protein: CASSQVISGQGISYEQYF